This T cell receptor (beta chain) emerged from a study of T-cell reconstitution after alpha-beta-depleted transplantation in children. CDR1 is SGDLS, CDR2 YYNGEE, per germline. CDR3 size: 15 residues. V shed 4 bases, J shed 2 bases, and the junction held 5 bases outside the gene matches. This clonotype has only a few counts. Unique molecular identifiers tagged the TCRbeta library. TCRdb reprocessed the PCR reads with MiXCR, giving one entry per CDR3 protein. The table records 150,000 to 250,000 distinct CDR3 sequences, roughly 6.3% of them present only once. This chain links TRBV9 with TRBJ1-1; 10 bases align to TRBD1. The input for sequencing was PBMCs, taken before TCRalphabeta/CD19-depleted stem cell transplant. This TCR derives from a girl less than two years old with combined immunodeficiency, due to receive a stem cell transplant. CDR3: CASSSRDRGNTEAFF. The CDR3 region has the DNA TGTGCCAGCAGCTCCCGGGACAGGGGCAACACTGAAGCTTTCTTT.